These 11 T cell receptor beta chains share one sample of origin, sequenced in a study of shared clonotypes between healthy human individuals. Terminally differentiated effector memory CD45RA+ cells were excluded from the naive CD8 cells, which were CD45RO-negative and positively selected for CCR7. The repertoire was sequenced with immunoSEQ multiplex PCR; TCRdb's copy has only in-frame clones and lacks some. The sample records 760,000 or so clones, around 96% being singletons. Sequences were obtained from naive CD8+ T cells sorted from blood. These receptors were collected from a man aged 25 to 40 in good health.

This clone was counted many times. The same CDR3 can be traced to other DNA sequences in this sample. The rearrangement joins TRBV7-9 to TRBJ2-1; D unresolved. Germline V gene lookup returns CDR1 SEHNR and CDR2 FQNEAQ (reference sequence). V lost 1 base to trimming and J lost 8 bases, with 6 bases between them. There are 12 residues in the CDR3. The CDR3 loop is CASSLVVHEQFF. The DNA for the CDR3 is TGTGCCAGCAGCTTAGTGGTCCATGAGCAGTTCTTC.

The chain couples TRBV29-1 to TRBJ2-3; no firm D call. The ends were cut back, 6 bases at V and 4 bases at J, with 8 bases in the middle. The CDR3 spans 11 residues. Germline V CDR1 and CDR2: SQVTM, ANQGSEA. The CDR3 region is CSVPSPDTQYF. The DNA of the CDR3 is TGCAGCGTCCCCAGCCCAGATACGCAGTATTTT.

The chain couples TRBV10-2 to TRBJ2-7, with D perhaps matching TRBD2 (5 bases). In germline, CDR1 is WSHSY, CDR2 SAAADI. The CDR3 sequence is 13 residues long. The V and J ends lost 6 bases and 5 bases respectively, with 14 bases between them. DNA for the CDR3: TGCGCCAGCAGGCCGTCTGACTACCACGAGCAGTACTTC. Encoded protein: CASRPSDYHEQYF.

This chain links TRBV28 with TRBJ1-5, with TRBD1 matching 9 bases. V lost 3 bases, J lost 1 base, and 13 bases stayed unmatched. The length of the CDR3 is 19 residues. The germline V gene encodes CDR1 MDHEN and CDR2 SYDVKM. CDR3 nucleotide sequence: TGTGCCAGCAGTTTGTTCCGGGACAGGGTAGGTATGAGCAATCAGCCCCAGCATTTT. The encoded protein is CASSLFRDRVGMSNQPQHF.

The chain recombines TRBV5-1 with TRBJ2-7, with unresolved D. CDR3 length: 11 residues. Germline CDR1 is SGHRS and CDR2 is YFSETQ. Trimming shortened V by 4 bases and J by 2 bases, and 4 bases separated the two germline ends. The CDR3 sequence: CASSGTYEQYF. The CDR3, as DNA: TGCGCCAGCAGCGGGACCTACGAGCAGTACTTC.

CDR3 protein: CASSPFTGNTEAFF. CDR3 bases: TGTGCCAGCAGCCCCTTCACAGGGAACACTGAAGCTTTCTTT. The chain recombines TRBV4-2 with TRBJ1-1; TRBD1 is a possible D gene (5 bases). CDR3 size: 14 residues. V was clipped by 4 bases and J by 1 base, with 10 bases between them. Germline loops: CDR1 LGHNA, CDR2 YNFKEQ.

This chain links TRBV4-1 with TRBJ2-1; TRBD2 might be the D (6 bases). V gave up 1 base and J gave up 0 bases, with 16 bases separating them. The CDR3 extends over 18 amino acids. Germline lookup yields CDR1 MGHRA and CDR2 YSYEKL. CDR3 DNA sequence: TGCGCCAGCAGCCAAGGGTTTTACGGGGGAAGCTCCTACAATGAGCAGTTCTTC. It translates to CASSQGFYGGSSYNEQFF.

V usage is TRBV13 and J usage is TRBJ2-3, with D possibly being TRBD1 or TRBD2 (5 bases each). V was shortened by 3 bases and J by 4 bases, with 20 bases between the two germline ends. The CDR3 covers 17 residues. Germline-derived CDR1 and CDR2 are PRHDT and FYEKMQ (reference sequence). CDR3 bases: TGTGCCAGCAGCTTGGGGACCAACGATCGTCTCCCAGATACGCAGTATTTT. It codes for CASSLGTNDRLPDTQYF.

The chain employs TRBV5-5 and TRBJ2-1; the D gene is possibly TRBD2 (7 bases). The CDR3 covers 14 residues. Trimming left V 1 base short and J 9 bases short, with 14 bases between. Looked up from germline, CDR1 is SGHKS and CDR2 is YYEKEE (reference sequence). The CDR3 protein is CASSLRGASSEQFF. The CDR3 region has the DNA TGTGCCAGCAGCTTGCGGGGGGCGTCGAGTGAGCAGTTCTTC. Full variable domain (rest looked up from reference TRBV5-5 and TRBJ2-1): DAGVTQSPTHLIKTRGQQVTLRCSPISGHKSVSWYQQVLGQGPQFIFQYYEKEERGRGNFPDRFSARQFPNYSSELNVNALLLGDSALYLCASSLRGASSEQFFGPGTRLTVL.

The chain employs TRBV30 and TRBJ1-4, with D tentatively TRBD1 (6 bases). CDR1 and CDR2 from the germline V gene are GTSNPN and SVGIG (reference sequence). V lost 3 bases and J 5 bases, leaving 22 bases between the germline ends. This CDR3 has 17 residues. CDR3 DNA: TGTGCCTGGAGCCACCCAACCCGGTTGAGGGGGAATGAAAAACTGTTTTTT. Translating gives CAWSHPTRLRGNEKLFF.

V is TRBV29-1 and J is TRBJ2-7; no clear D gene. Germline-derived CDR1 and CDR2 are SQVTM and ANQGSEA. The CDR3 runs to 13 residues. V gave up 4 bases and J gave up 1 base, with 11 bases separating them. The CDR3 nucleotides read TGCAGCGTTGCCCTACAGAAGTCCTACGAGCAGTACTTC. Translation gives CSVALQKSYEQYF.